Listed below are T cell receptor beta chains from one sample, sequenced in a study of T cells after yellow fever vaccination. One entry per CDR3 protein, called by TCRdb with MiXCR from the 5' RACE reads. This sample yields a few hundred thousand distinct CDR3 sequences, of which 10% to 15% are seen a single time; 0.4% to 0.65% belongs to the top ten. Specimen: CD4+ T cells sorted from PBMCs, collected 45 days after the yellow fever booster vaccination. The receptors derive from a man aged 30 to 39 who received the YFV17D yellow fever vaccine. The CDR3 runs from the conserved cysteine through the conserved F or W. Fields, in order: V gene, D gene, J gene, clone size, CDR3 protein, CDR3 DNA. A D gene is named only where the DNA matches it firmly. Clone size is stated in some rows and not others, as once, few, many or a class when expanded.

TRBV20-1	-	TRBJ2-5	-	CSATEDPQETQYF	TGCAGTGCTACCGAAGACCCCCAAGAGACCCAGTACTTC
TRBV3-1	-	TRBJ1-1	-	CASRDTGTRNTEAFF	TGTGCCAGCAGGGATACCGGGACAAGGAACACTGAAGCTTTCTTT
TRBV7-2	TRBD2	TRBJ2-7	-	CASSLSGSLSYEQYF	TGTGCCAGCAGCCTTAGCGGGAGCCTCTCCTACGAGCAGTACTTC
TRBV20-1	TRBD1	TRBJ2-7	-	CSAYPGQGRYEQYF	TGCAGTGCATATCCGGGACAGGGACGCTACGAGCAGTACTTC
TRBV29-1	-	TRBJ2-1	-	CSVEMGVMGEQFF	TGCAGCGTTGAAATGGGAGTCATGGGTGAGCAGTTCTTC
TRBV29-1	TRBD1	TRBJ2-2	-	CSAGGQGKTGELFF	TGCAGCGCCGGGGGACAGGGGAAGACCGGGGAGCTGTTTTTT
TRBV6-5	-	TRBJ1-5	few	CASSYPGPQHF	TGTGCCAGCAGTTACCCCGGGCCCCAGCATTTT
TRBV12-3/TRBV12-4	-	TRBJ2-4	few	CASSILTGAKNIQYF	TGTGCCAGCAGTATTCTTACAGGGGCCAAAAACATTCAGTACTTC
TRBV29-1	TRBD1	TRBJ2-5	-	CSVETLQGAEETQYF	TGCAGCGTTGAAACATTACAGGGGGCAGAAGAGACCCAGTACTTC
TRBV5-1	-	TRBJ2-7	-	CASSLQRLHEQYF	TGCGCCAGCAGCTTACAGCGTCTCCACGAGCAGTACTTC
TRBV12-3/TRBV12-4	TRBD2	TRBJ2-3	few	CASSFRTSGRDTQYF	TGTGCCAGCAGTTTCCGGACTAGCGGCCGAGATACGCAGTATTTT
TRBV7-2	TRBD2	TRBJ2-7	-	CASSYIRARLAGEQYF	TGTGCCAGCAGCTACATAAGGGCTCGACTAGCGGGGGAGCAGTACTTC
TRBV5-1	-	TRBJ2-3	few	CASSFRLGGDTQYF	TGCGCCAGCAGCTTTAGACTAGGGGGAGATACGCAGTATTTT
TRBV30	-	TRBJ1-5	few	CAWSSAGTEIKPQHF	TGTGCCTGGAGTTCCGCCGGGACCGAAATCAAGCCCCAGCATTTT
TRBV28	-	TRBJ2-7	few	CATRMGQRRALREQYF	TGTGCCACCAGGATGGGGCAAAGACGAGCACTCCGGGAGCAGTACTTC
TRBV9	TRBD1	TRBJ2-5	-	CTSSEAGQGPFETQYF	TGTACCAGCAGCGAGGCAGGACAGGGGCCTTTCGAGACCCAGTACTTC
TRBV6-2/TRBV6-3	TRBD1	TRBJ1-1	-	CASSAAGTANTEAFF	TGTGCCAGCAGTGCGGCCGGGACAGCGAACACTGAAGCTTTCTTT
TRBV5-6	TRBD1	TRBJ1-5	-	CASSRDSNSNQPQHF	TGTGCCAGCAGCAGGGACAGCAATAGCAATCAGCCCCAGCATTTT
TRBV6-1	-	TRBJ2-2	-	CASSPPGSWSGELFF	TGTGCCAGCAGTCCTCCGGGATCATGGTCCGGGGAGCTGTTTTTT
TRBV9	TRBD2	TRBJ2-5	-	CASSASAGAVETQYF	TGTGCCAGCAGCGCCTCAGCGGGAGCGGTAGAGACCCAGTACTTC
TRBV6-2/TRBV6-3	-	TRBJ1-1	few	CASSHPQGTEAFF	TGTGCCAGCAGTCACCCTCAGGGCACTGAAGCTTTCTTT
TRBV12-2	-	TRBJ2-7	-	CASRSRKPGHTSSRVYF	TGTGCAAGTCGCTCTCGCAAGCCGGGACATACGTCCTCAAGGGTGTACTTC
TRBV4-3	-	TRBJ2-3	-	CASSVRPSDADTQYF	TGCGCCAGCAGCGTGCGTCCTTCAGACGCAGATACGCAGTATTTT
TRBV6-2/TRBV6-3	TRBD2	TRBJ2-1	-	CASSSGGRGLAGYNEQFF	TGTGCCAGCAGTTCGGGGGGAAGGGGACTAGCGGGATACAATGAGCAGTTCTTC
TRBV5-1	-	TRBJ1-1	-	CASGVGNTEAFF	TGCGCCAGCGGGGTAGGGAACACTGAAGCTTTCTTT
TRBV20-1	-	TRBJ2-7	few	CSARTQLWEQYF	TGCAGTGCTAGAACCCAGCTCTGGGAGCAGTACTTC
TRBV3-1	-	TRBJ2-7	few	CASKAGADYEQYF	TGTGCCAGCAAGGCAGGGGCCGACTACGAGCAGTACTTC
TRBV29-1	-	TRBJ2-2	few	CSVGWGPNTLNTGELFF	TGCAGCGTTGGGTGGGGCCCAAACACCTTGAACACCGGGGAGCTGTTTTTT